Listed here is a single T cell receptor (beta chain). This record comes from a study of blood T cell repertoires in COVID-19. Study-wide context: Collection of acute and convalescent COVID-19 samples took place in the United States, Italy and Spain. T cells, B-cell-depleted T cells, or PBMCs provided the cDNA or gDNA that served as material.

How the authors handled the data: Amplified reference gene primers provided the basis for estimating nucleated cell counts. TCRdb's table, derived via immunoSEQ multiplex PCR, lists solely in-frame clones and lacks some. The V and J calls and the clone size are those of that table, but D and trimming were determined from the DNA. The table shows some 53,000 clones, with about 90% occurring only once. With V trimmed by 2 bases and J by 17 bases, 12 bases remained unmatched. The germline CDR1 and CDR2 sequences are MNHNS and SASEGT. The CDR3 is 14 amino acids. This receptor was obtained from a human donor in a cohort sampled during active COVID-19. This chain joins TRBV6-1 and TRBJ1-4; 9 bases are a match to TRBD1. Sequenced: peripheral blood. The CDR3 DNA reads as TGTGCCAGCAGTGAACTGAGTGGGACAGGGAGATTTTTTTTT. Its translation is CASSELSGTGRFFF.